This TCR beta chain derives from a study of siplizumab effects on memory and regulatory T cells. Regarding the study as a whole: Naive T cells appeared more diverse than memory cells and seemed to be major alloresponse contributors. Researchers could map only a minor fraction of alloreactive clones to unstimulated subsets. Many proliferating CD4+ or CD8+ clones remained unclassified. Roughly 75-96% of them could not be assigned either a naive or a memory phenotype.

In regard to this clone: Its cognate antigen is unknown.

The protocol was immunoSEQ multiplex PCR, while the TCRdb copy is restricted to in-frame clones and leaves out a portion. This sample yields approximately 58,000 clones, of which over 90% are seen a single time; about two fifths belongs to the top ten. CDR1 and CDR2 (germline): SGDLS, YYNGEE. Trimming shortened V by 0 bases and J by 8 bases, and 9 bases separated the two germline ends. CDR3 length: 13 residues. Sequenced material: CD8+ T cells sorted from blood. J is TRBJ2-1 and V is TRBV9, with D unclear. This sequence originates from a human donor in good health. DNA for the CDR3: TGTGCCAGCAGCGTAGTTGCTGGCTATGAGCAGTTCTTC. Protein sequence: CASSVVAGYEQFF.